The rows below give T cell receptor beta chains drawn from one sample of a study of T-cell memory formation after mild COVID-19. Each CDR3 protein gets one entry after TCRdb re-called the 5' RACE reads with MiXCR. The sample lists tens of thousands of distinct CDR3 sequences, about 13% occurring once. The sequenced sample consisted of PBMCs or a T cell subset sorted from them (not recorded which). The receptors derive from an adult woman who had mild COVID-19 (a few samples of this study predate the infection). Cell type and time point are not known. The CDR3 runs from the conserved cysteine through the conserved F or W. The D gene is left open where the match is weak. Not all rows give a size; the values are once, few, many and, for expanded clones, a class.

.,many,TRBV15,TRBJ2-7,TGTGCCACCAGCAGAGGTAGAGACAGGTACGAGCAGTACTTC,CATSRGRDRYEQYF
TRBD2,.,TRBV7-9,TRBJ2-7,TGTGCCAGCAGCTTAGCCGAACCCAGGACCGCGGGGGACTACGAGCAGTACTTC,CASSLAEPRTAGDYEQYF
.,few,TRBV6-2/TRBV6-3,TRBJ2-6,TGTGCCAGCAGCTATGGGGCGACTGGGGCCAACGTCCTGACTTTC,CASSYGATGANVLTF
.,.,TRBV5-6,TRBJ2-7,TGTGCCAGCAGCTTGGGGCGGACCTATACCGGAACACACTACGAGCAGTACTTC,CASSLGRTYTGTHYEQYF
TRBD2,.,TRBV4-3,TRBJ2-1,TGCGCCAGCAGCCAAGATATAGGCGGGGGGCGTGATGAGCAGTTCTTC,CASSQDIGGGRDEQFF
.,.,TRBV4-1,TRBJ2-5,TGCGCCAGCAGCCTCAACTCGGAAGAGACCCAGTACTTC,CASSLNSEETQYF
.,many,TRBV14,TRBJ2-7,TGTGCCAGCAGCCTCGACACCTACGAGCAGTACTTC,CASSLDTYEQYF
.,once,TRBV21-1,TRBJ2-7,TGTGCCAGCATTTCACATTACGAGCAGTACTTC,CASISHYEQYF
TRBD1,few,TRBV4-1,TRBJ2-7,TGCGCCAGCAGCCAAGATACAGGGGTAATTTACGAGCAGTACTTC,CASSQDTGVIYEQYF
.,.,TRBV9,TRBJ2-5,TGTGCCAGCAGCGCCACCGGGAATCCCCAAGAGACCCAGTACTTC,CASSATGNPQETQYF
.,.,TRBV11-1,TRBJ2-1,TGTGCCAGTCGTGAGGTGCGGCCGTACAATGAGCAGTTCTTC,CASREVRPYNEQFF
.,.,TRBV11-3,TRBJ2-1,TGTGCCAGCAGCTTTCAGAATTATGAGCAGTTCTTC,CASSFQNYEQFF